These 6 T cell receptor beta chains came from one sample sequenced in a study of cytomegalovirus exposure and HLA in healthy donors. Researchers ran the PCR with 60 Vbeta and 13 Jbeta primers. The table came from immunoSEQ multiplex PCR; TCRdb's copy has only in-frame clones and leaves some out. The table for this sample gives 150,000 to 250,000 clones. The sample taken for sequencing was PBMCs. These receptors were collected from a boy younger than 18 in good health and CMV-seronegative.

The V gene is TRBV7-2, the J gene TRBJ1-5; 7 nucleotides line up with TRBD1. V shed 4 bases and J 6 bases; nucleotides not matched to a gene: 6. Germline CDR1 is SGHTA and CDR2 is FQGNSA. This CDR3 spans 14 amino acids. The DNA for the CDR3 is TGTGCCAGCAGCTCTCGACAGGGTGGTCAGCCCCAGCATTTT. It is translated as CASSSRQGGQPQHF.

The chain employs TRBV6-1 and TRBJ1-2; perhaps TRBD1 as D (6 bases). The germline V gene has CDR1 MNHNS and CDR2 SASEGT. This CDR3 contains 14 residues. Trimming took off 6 bases at V and 4 bases at J, with 15 bases between the two ends. Written as DNA, the CDR3 is TGTGCCAGCAGCGATGCCGGGACATCCTATGGCTACACCTTC. Protein sequence: CASSDAGTSYGYTF.

Remarks on this clone: Given the absence of the conserved phenylalanine or tryptophan at the CDR3 end, a read error is likely. The rearrangement joins TRBV7-2 to TRBJ2-7; perhaps TRBD2 as D (6 bases). The CDR3 extends over 12 amino acids. CDR1 SGHTA and CDR2 FQGNSA come from the germline V gene. Trimming removed 5 bases at V and 4 bases at J, with 9 bases between. As DNA, the CDR3 is TGTGCCAGCAGCATCGGGACTTACGAGCAGTACCTC. Its protein product is CASSIGTYEQYL.

The rearrangement links TRBV11-3 to TRBJ1-1; no clear D. This CDR3 has 12 residues. CDR1 SGHNT and CDR2 YENEEA come from the germline V gene. Deletions cut 6 bases from V and 1 base from J, with 6 bases between. The CDR3 DNA follows: TGTGCCAGCAGTAATTCGAACACTGAAGCTTTCTTT. This translates into CASSNSNTEAFF.

The chain carries TRBV18 and TRBJ2-1, with D maybe TRBD2 (7 bases). CDR1 is KGHSH, CDR2 LQKENI, per germline. The CDR3 runs 13 residues. V was shortened by 6 bases and J by 4 bases, with 10 bases between the two germline ends. The CDR3 bases are TGTGCCAGCTCGGGGGGGCCGTACAATGAGCAGTTCTTC. Its protein product is CASSGGPYNEQFF.

This chain joins TRBV7-9 and TRBJ2-7; a weak D match, TRBD2 (6 bases). The CDR3 is made up of 14 amino acids. The V end was cut by 5 bases, the J end by 5 bases, with 16 bases between. The germline gives CDR1 SEHNR, CDR2 FQNEAQ (reference sequence). The CDR3 region is CASSAQTSLHEQYF. CDR3 DNA sequence: TGTGCCAGCAGCGCACAAACTAGCCTCCACGAGCAGTACTTC.